The rows below give T cell receptor beta chains drawn from one sample of a study of blood T cell repertoires in COVID-19. The protocol was immunoSEQ multiplex PCR, while the TCRdb copy is restricted to in-frame clones and leaves out a portion. The sample includes fewer than 120,000 clones, about four fifths seen only once; the top ten take more than 15%. Sequences were obtained from peripheral blood. These receptors were taken from a woman aged 60-70 years with acute or convalescent COVID-19. Each CDR3 is given with its conserved first and last residue. The D gene is left open where the match is weak. Size is omitted from some rows. Given values are once, few, many or a class for expanded clones.

TRBV6-5	.	TRBJ2-7	.	TGTGCCAGCAGTTCGGGGTTCTCCTACGAGCAGTACTTC	CASSSGFSYEQYF
TRBV5-8	TRBD1	TRBJ2-1	.	TGTGCCAGCAGCTACTACAGGGGATCTGCGCGCTACAATGAGCAGTTCTTC	CASSYYRGSARYNEQFF
TRBV2	.	TRBJ1-2	.	TGTGCCAGCAGTGAACGGGCAGGGGCCGTAGATGGCTACACCTTC	CASSERAGAVDGYTF
TRBV7-8	.	TRBJ2-5	.	TGTGCCAGCAGCTTAAGAGAAGAGACCCAGTACTTC	CASSLREETQYF
TRBV7-9	.	TRBJ1-3	.	TGTGCCAGCAGCTTAACCGGGTTTGGAAACACCATATATTTT	CASSLTGFGNTIYF
TRBV28	.	TRBJ1-2	.	TGTGCCAGCAGTTTGACAGACTTCTACTATGGCTACACCTTC	CASSLTDFYYGYTF
TRBV28	TRBD1	TRBJ1-4	.	TGTGCCAGCAGTGCCTCCGGGACAGGGGTGGAAAAACTGTTTTTT	CASSASGTGVEKLFF
TRBV27	.	TRBJ2-2	once	TGTGCCAGCAGATTCGTAGCTAGCCCCGGCACCGGGGAGCTGTTTTTT	CASRFVASPGTGELFF
TRBV2	.	TRBJ1-5	.	TGTGCCAGCAGTCCGACAGCGTATAGCAATCAGCCCCAGCATTTT	CASSPTAYSNQPQHF
TRBV6-5	.	TRBJ1-6	.	TGTGCCAGCAAGGAGGGGCAAGGTTCACCCCTCCACTTT	CASKEGQGSPLHF
TRBV5-4	TRBD1	TRBJ2-5	.	TGTGCCAGCAGCCTGACAGGGTATCAAGAGACCCAGTACTTC	CASSLTGYQETQYF
TRBV11-2	TRBD2	TRBJ2-1	.	TGTGCCAGCAGCACGACTAGCGGGGCCCTGAATGAGCAGTTCTTC	CASSTTSGALNEQFF
TRBV9	.	TRBJ1-2	.	TGTGCCAGCAGTCGGGGCGCGGGGTCCGACGGCTACACCTTC	CASSRGAGSDGYTF
TRBV28	.	TRBJ1-5	.	TGTGCCAGCAGTATCCTACAGGGCCGTATAAGCAATCAGCCCCAGCATTTT	CASSILQGRISNQPQHF
TRBV5-1	TRBD1	TRBJ1-3	.	TGCGCCAGCACTCGCGAGGGGGCAGGAAACACCATATATTTT	CASTREGAGNTIYF
TRBV18	.	TRBJ2-2	.	TGTGCCAGCTCACCAAGGGGAGGACCTTCCGGGGAGCTGTTTTTT	CASSPRGGPSGELFF
TRBV12-3/TRBV12-4	.	TRBJ1-2	.	TGTGCCAGCACTCTACTCGGGGGGGGCTACACCTTC	CASTLLGGGYTF
TRBV28	.	TRBJ1-2	.	TGTGCCAGCAGTTCGACTGATAACTATGGCTACACCTTC	CASSSTDNYGYTF
TRBV5-1	.	TRBJ2-3	.	TGCGCCAGCAGCGACGGGACTGTCCCTAGCACAGATACGCAGTATTTT	CASSDGTVPSTDTQYF
TRBV15	.	TRBJ2-3	.	TGTGCCACCAGTCTTAGAGATACAGATACGCAGTATTTT	CATSLRDTDTQYF
TRBV6-4	.	TRBJ2-2	.	TGTGCCAGCAGTGAATCAAGCGGTCACACCGGGGAGCTGTTTTTT	CASSESSGHTGELFF
TRBV5-6	TRBD2	TRBJ2-2	.	TGTGCCAGCAGCCGGGATACTGCGGGGGGGACCGGGGAGCTGTTTTTT	CASSRDTAGGTGELFF
TRBV19	.	TRBJ1-1	.	TGTGCCAGTACCCCCCCCGAGGGGGTAGCTTTCTTT	CASTPPEGVAFF
TRBV9	TRBD2	TRBJ2-7	.	TGTGCCAGCAGCCCCCACGGGGGGTACTACGAGCAGTACTTC	CASSPHGGYYEQYF
TRBV28	.	TRBJ1-5	.	TGTGCTTCCTTAAGGGGCGGACATAGCAATCAGCCCCAGCATTTT	CASLRGGHSNQPQHF
TRBV24-1	TRBD2	TRBJ2-1	.	TGTGCCACCAGTGATCCTTCACTAGCGGGGGGCTACAATGAGCAGTTCTTC	CATSDPSLAGGYNEQFF
TRBV11-3	TRBD2	TRBJ2-3	.	TGTGCCAGCAGCCTAGGACTAGCCTTTACAGATACGCAGTATTTT	CASSLGLAFTDTQYF
TRBV7-2	TRBD1	TRBJ1-2	.	TGTGCCAGCAGCCCCCGGGACAGCCGGGTCTATGGCTACACCTTC	CASSPRDSRVYGYTF
TRBV5-8	.	TRBJ1-6	.	TGTGCCAGCAGCATCGGTAATTCACCCCTCCACTTT	CASSIGNSPLHF
TRBV9	TRBD2	TRBJ2-5	.	TGTGCCAGCAGCCTTGGACTAGCGGAAGAGACCCAGTACTTC	CASSLGLAEETQYF
TRBV9	.	TRBJ2-2	.	TGTGCCAGCAGTGAAGTAACCAGGGGATCCCAGAGGTTCCCACGACCCGGGGAGCTGTTTTTT	CASSEVTRGSQRFPRPGELFF
TRBV5-1	TRBD1	TRBJ1-6	.	TGCGCCAGCAGCTTGACACCCAGGGGACAGTTGCCAAAATCACCCCTCCACTTT	CASSLTPRGQLPKSPLHF
TRBV10-3	.	TRBJ2-7	.	TGTGCCATCAGTGACGAGAACTCCTACGAGCAGTACTTC	CAISDENSYEQYF
TRBV15	TRBD2	TRBJ2-5	.	TGTGCCACCAGCAGGGAGGGACTAGCGGGGGAAGAGACCCAGTACTTC	CATSREGLAGEETQYF
TRBV24-1	.	TRBJ1-3	.	TGTGCCACCAGTGATCCCGACAGAGGCTCTGGAAACACCATATATTTT	CATSDPDRGSGNTIYF
TRBV24-1	TRBD1	TRBJ1-2	.	TGTGCCACCAGTGATTCGGACAGGGACGCCTATGGCTACACCTTC	CATSDSDRDAYGYTF
TRBV5-4	TRBD2	TRBJ2-1	.	TGTGCCAGCAGCTTGGTAGCGGGGGGGAACAATGAGCAGTTCTTC	CASSLVAGGNNEQFF
TRBV10-3	TRBD1	TRBJ2-3	.	TGTGCCATCGGAACCGGGACAGGTGTTAGCACAGATACGCAGTATTTT	CAIGTGTGVSTDTQYF
TRBV11-3	.	TRBJ1-2	once	TGTGCCAGCAGCTTATTAGCCGGGGGCTACACCTTC	CASSLLAGGYTF
TRBV29-1	.	TRBJ2-3	few	TGCAGCGTTGAAGGGGGGCAGGGGATGAGGACAGATACGCAGTATTTT	CSVEGGQGMRTDTQYF
TRBV4-1	TRBD1	TRBJ2-7	.	TGCGCCAGCAGCCCCTTCCCGGGACAGGGTTACGAGCAGTACTTC	CASSPFPGQGYEQYF
TRBV7-3	.	TRBJ2-3	.	TGTGCCAGCAGCCCCGCTCAGGGATGGGGAGGCACGCAGTATTTT	CASSPAQGWGGTQYF
TRBV29-1	TRBD1	TRBJ1-2	.	TGCAGCGTTGAGGGACAGGCCTACTATGGCTACACCTTC	CSVEGQAYYGYTF